This T cell receptor beta chain was retrieved from a study of T cells in Graves' hyperthyroidism and ophthalmopathy. Looking at the study overall: Peripheral blood was taken when the disease was first diagnosed, before any treatment began.

PBMCs were obtained from 10 ml fresh peripheral blood. This clonotype was picked up many times. Trimming cost V 1 base and J 1 base, with 4 bases left between them. CDR3 size: 14 residues. CDR1 LGHDT and CDR2 YNNKEL come from the germline V gene (reference sequence). Amplification of TCR beta CDR3 regions was performed using RNA transcripts as template. A first-round RT-PCR of the TCR CDR3 used the HTBI primer set. TCRdb analysed the multiplex PCR reads with MiXCR anew, one entry per CDR3 protein. The sample holds about 290,000 distinct CDR3 sequences, approximately 13% seen once. Input material: blood. The source of this sequence is a woman in her forties with Graves' hyperthyroidism. The chain joins TRBV3-1 to TRBJ2-2, with unresolved D. CDR3 amino acids: CASSQGMNTGELFF. The CDR3 nucleotides read TGTGCCAGCAGCCAAGGGATGAACACCGGGGAGCTGTTTTTT. Looking up the rest from reference TRBV3-1 and TRBJ2-2 gives the full variable domain: DTAVSQTPKYLVTQMGNDKSIKCEQNLGHDTMYWYKQDSKKFLKIMFSYNNKELIINETVPNRFSPKSPDKAHLNLHINSLELGDSAVYFCASSQGMNTGELFFGEGSRLTVL.